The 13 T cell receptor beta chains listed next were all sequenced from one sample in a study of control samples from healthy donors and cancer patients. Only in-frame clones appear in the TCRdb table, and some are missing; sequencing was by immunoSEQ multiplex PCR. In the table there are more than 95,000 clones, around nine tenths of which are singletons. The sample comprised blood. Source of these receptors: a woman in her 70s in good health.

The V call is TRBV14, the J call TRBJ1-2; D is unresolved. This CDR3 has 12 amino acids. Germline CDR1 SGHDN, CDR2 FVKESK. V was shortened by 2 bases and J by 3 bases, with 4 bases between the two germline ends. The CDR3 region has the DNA TGTGCCAGCAGCCAAAGTTACTATGGCTACACCTTC. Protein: CASSQSYYGYTF.

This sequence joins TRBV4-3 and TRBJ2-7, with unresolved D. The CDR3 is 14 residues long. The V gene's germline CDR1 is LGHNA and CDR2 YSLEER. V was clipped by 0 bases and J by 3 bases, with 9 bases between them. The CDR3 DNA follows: TGCGCCAGCAGCCAAGATGAGGCCAGCTACGAGCAGTACTTC. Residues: CASSQDEASYEQYF.

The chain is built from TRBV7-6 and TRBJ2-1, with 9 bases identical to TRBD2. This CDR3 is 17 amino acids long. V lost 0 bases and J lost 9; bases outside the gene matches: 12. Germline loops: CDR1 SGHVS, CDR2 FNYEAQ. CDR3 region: CASSLAVAIAGVGEQFF. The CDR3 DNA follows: TGTGCCAGCAGCTTAGCGGTCGCAATAGCGGGGGTCGGTGAGCAGTTCTTC.

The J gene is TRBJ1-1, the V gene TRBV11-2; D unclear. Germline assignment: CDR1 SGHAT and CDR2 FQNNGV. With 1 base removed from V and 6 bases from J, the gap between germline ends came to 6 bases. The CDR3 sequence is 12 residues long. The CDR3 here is CASSLVGAEAFF. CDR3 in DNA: TGTGCCAGCAGCTTAGTGGGAGCTGAAGCTTTCTTT.

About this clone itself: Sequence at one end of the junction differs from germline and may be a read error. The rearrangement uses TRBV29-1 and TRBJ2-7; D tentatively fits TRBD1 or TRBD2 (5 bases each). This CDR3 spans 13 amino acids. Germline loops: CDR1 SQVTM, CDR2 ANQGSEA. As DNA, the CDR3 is TGCAGCGGGGTTGCAGGGACCTCCCACGAGCAGTACTTC. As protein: CSGVAGTSHEQYF.

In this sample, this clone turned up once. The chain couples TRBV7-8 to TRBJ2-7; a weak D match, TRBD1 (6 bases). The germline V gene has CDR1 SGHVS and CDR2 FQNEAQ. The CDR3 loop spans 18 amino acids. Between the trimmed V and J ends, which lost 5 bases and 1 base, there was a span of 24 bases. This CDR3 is CASSRSPAGTQISYEQYF. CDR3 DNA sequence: TGTGCCAGCAGCAGATCCCCTGCCGGGACACAGATTTCCTACGAGCAGTACTTC.

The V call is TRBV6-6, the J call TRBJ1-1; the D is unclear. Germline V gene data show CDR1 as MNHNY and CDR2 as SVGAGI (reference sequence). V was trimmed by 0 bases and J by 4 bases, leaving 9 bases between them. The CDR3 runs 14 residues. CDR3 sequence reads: CASSYSLGGTEAFF. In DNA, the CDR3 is TGTGCCAGCAGTTACTCGTTGGGTGGCACTGAAGCTTTCTTT.

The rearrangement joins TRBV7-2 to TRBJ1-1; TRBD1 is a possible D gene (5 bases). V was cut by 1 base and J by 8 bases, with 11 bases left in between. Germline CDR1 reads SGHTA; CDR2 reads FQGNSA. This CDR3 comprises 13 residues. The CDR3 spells CASSLVREDEAFF. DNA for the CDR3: TGTGCCAGCAGCTTAGTCAGGGAGGACGAAGCTTTCTTT.

As DNA, the CDR3 is TGCGCCAGCAGCTTGGACTCGGCCTACGAGCAGTACTTC. Encoded protein: CASSLDSAYEQYF. The chain couples TRBV5-1 to TRBJ2-7; D remains unclear. Germline V gene data show CDR1 as SGHRS and CDR2 as YFSETQ. Deletions cut 0 bases from V and 2 bases from J, with 6 bases between. The CDR3 spans 13 residues.

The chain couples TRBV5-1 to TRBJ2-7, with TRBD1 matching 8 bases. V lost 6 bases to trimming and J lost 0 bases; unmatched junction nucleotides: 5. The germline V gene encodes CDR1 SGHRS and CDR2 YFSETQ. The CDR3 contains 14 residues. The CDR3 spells CASTRQGASYEQYF. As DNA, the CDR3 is TGCGCCAGCACCAGGCAGGGGGCCTCCTACGAGCAGTACTTC.

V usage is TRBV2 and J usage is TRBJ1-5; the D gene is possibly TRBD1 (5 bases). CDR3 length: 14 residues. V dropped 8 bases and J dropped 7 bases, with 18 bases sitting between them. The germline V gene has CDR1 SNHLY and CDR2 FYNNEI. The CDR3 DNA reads TGTGCCAGCGCCTTTTGGGGCCCAGGACAGCCCCAGCATTTT. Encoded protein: CASAFWGPGQPQHF.

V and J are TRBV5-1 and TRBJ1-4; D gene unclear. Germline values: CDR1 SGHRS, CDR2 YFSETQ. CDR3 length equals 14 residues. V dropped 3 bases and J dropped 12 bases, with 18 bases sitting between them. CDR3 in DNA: TGCGCCAGCAGCTCTACCGGGTCGACGTTTCAACTGTTTTTT. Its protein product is CASSSTGSTFQLFF. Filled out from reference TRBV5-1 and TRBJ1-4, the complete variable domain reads KAGVTQTPRYLIKTRGQQVTLSCSPISGHRSVSWYQQTPGQGLQFLFEYFSETQRNKGNFPGRFSGRQFSNSRSEMNVSTLELGDSALYLCASSSTGSTFQLFFGSGTQLSVL.

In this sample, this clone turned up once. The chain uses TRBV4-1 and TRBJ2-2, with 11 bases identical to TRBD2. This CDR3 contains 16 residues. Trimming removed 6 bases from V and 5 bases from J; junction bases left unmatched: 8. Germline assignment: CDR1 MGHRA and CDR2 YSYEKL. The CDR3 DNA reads TGCGCCAGCAGTCGTACTAGCGGGGGTGTTACCGGGGAGCTGTTTTTT. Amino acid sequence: CASSRTSGGVTGELFF.